This TCR beta chain appears in the sequencing data of a study of CD8+ T cells in alopecia areata listed by TCRdb under 2018. Some background on the complete study: The treated patients took part in an open-label pilot trial in which moderate-to-severe alopecia areata was treated with oral tofacitinib at 5 to 10 mg twice daily. Patients received tofacitinib for 6 to 18 months and were then followed off drug for 6 months to check for delayed response and recurrence. The SALT score, which quantifies the percentage of affected scalp surface area, was used to measure disease severity in treated patients. To study T cell clonal expansion in alopecia areata, the researchers applied high-throughput TCRbeta sequencing to both the C3H/HeJ mouse model and human patients. On the human side, TCRbeta sequencing was run on scalp tissue and on sorted CD4+ and CD8+ peripheral blood T cells from healthy controls and from alopecia areata patients with either patchy or totalis/universalis disease. Biopsies were taken from tofacitinib-treated patients at baseline and again at 4 and 24 weeks into treatment, and several of those patients also had a later scalp biopsy. Clonality in the scalp was compared among normal scalp (n=4), patchy alopecia areata scalp (n=8), and alopecia totalis/universalis scalp (n=8). RNA was obtained with the PAXgene miRNA kit for fixed scalp, the miRNeasy kit for PBMCs, and the RNeasy kit for mouse skin. immunoSEQ multiplex PCR using 35 Vbeta forward primers and 13 Jbeta reverse primers was used to amplify TCRbeta CDR3 regions. The paper's findings and limits, for the study overall: TCR sequences shared between patients were less clear than in mice, possibly partly because of HLA diversity in the patient population. During tofacitinib treatment, many expanded lesional clones stuck around in both scalp and blood, and this persistence may partly explain why relapse happens after treatment is stopped. Unlike mouse skin, which is dominated by gammadelta T cells, normal human skin has resident alphabeta T cells that are also sequenced, and this complicates analysis of the scalp TCR repertoire. Tofacitinib significantly lowered scalp clonality and the number of expanded CD8+ clones among the top 100 scalp clones. Compared with normal scalp, lesional scalp had higher clonality and more expanded CD8+ clones, particularly in alopecia totalis/universalis, a pattern that suggests antigenic drive. Because the treated cohort was small and had just a single nonresponder, larger studies are needed to establish links between baseline CD8+ expansion and response.

Interpreted using the paper, the time point label stands for: roughly 27 days on oral tofacitinib. The intended sense of this specimen's treatment or condition label: oral pan-JAK inhibitor, 5-10 mg twice daily. Lesional scalp punch biopsies and peripheral blood were collected from alopecia areata patients. After PBMCs were isolated by density centrifugation and stained for CD3, CD4 and CD8, a FACSAria was used to sort CD4+ and CD8+ T cells. Concerning this clone: Its recognized antigen is unknown. The input lacks base qualities; no much larger clone sits a single base away.

Sequences MDHEN (CDR1) and SYDVKM (CDR2) are obtained from the germline V gene. Trimming removed 6 bases from V and 5 bases from J; the gene matches leave 6 bases unexplained. The CDR3, cysteine through phenylalanine, is 13 amino acids long. Here the CDR3 DNA is all that survives: 39 bases in frame from base 1. Library prep was done by the immunoSEQ multiplex PCR assay. For TCR sequencing, RNA was extracted from every sample and reverse transcribed into cDNA to serve as template. First-strand cDNA was synthesized using SuperScript III with a 2:1 mix of oligo-dT and random hexamers. A synthetic immune receptor repertoire was used to assess amplification bias, and residual bias was removed computationally. On the study's bioinformatics: Raw reads were preprocessed for error removal, and CDR3 was defined according to IMGT conventions as running from the conserved cysteine to phenylalanine. To get clonality, Shannon entropy was normalized by log2 of the number of productive unique TCRs and the result was subtracted from 1. Scalp TCRbeta sequences were cross-referenced with sorted blood CD4 and CD8 repertoires so that the CD4 or CD8 identity of scalp clones could be inferred. TCRdb provides this immuneACCESS table in a form limited to in-frame rearrangements. Some clones are lacking; in checked studies, under half of them reflect an unresolved V gene, and why the rest are absent is not known. V and J calls plus clone size are reproduced from that table; the DNA served to infer D and trimming. This sample comprises some 200,000 clones, approximately 56% of them detected only once. 3% to 3.5% of the sample is in the top ten clones.

Here the sequenced sample was CD4+ T cells sorted from blood, taken at week 4, from a patient treated with tofacitinib. The receptor's source is a human donor with alopecia areata. The chain uses TRBV28 and TRBJ1-1; 7 central nucleotides agree with TRBD1. Read as DNA, the sequence is TGTGCCAGCAGGTACAGGGGTTGGACTGAAGCTTTCTTT. Its coded protein is CASRYRGWTEAFF.